This paragraph reports one T cell receptor (beta chain). Reverse transcription of roughly 0.45 to 1 ug RNA was performed with random hexamers. Multiplex PCR with immunoSEQ amplified the TCR beta CDR3 across 54 Vbeta and 13 Jbeta. TCRdb reprocessed the immunoSEQ multiplex PCR reads with MiXCR, giving one entry per CDR3 protein. The data hold roughly 120,000 distinct CDR3 sequences, with around 96% observed a single time. The sample is drawn from a study of CD8 T cells in Susac syndrome. The CD8+ and CD4+ T cells were isolated magnetically using a negative isolation approach, whereas the TEMRA cells were enriched by FACS. This CDR3 has 11 amino acids. With 6 bases removed from V and 3 bases from J, the gap between germline ends came to 5 bases. CDR1 is SNHLY and CDR2 is FYNNEI in the germline V gene.

V and J are TRBV2 and TRBJ1-2; no definite D call. The material sequenced was CD4+ T cells from PBMCs. The sequence was obtained from a human donor in good health. CDR3 residues: CASSQDYGYTF. The CDR3 DNA reads as TGTGCCAGCAGCCAAGACTATGGCTACACCTTC. Drawing the rest from reference TRBV2 and TRBJ1-2, the complete variable domain is EPEVTQTPSHQVTQMGQEVILRCVPISNHLYFYWYRQILGQKVEFLVSFYNNEISEKSEIFDDQFSVERPDGSNFTLKIRSTKLEDSAMYFCASSQDYGYTFGSGTRLTVV.